The rows below give T cell receptor beta chains drawn from one sample of a study of CD8 T cells in ankylosing spondylitis. MiXCR, run by TCRdb on the 5' RACE reads, gives a single entry per CDR3 protein. The table has 200,000 to 250,000 distinct CDR3 sequences, more than 9% seen once. Sequenced material: blood, either unsorted or a sorted T cell fraction (not recorded which). The source of these receptors is a male donor with ankylosing spondylitis or in good health (not recorded which). Both conserved end residues are part of each CDR3. A D gene is named only where the DNA matches it firmly. Clone size is stated in some rows and not others, as once, few, many or a class when expanded.

>-|-|TRBJ1-1|TRBV3-1
CASSILMNTEAFF
TGTGCCAGCAGCATCCTCATGAACACTGAAGCTTTCTTT
>-|many|TRBJ2-1|TRBV29-1
CSVEGDGAIGNEQFF
TGCAGCGTTGAAGGGGATGGGGCGATCGGGAATGAGCAGTTCTTC
>TRBD2|many|TRBJ2-1|TRBV12-3/TRBV12-4
CASEAGGRNEQFF
TGTGCCAGTGAGGCGGGGGGACGCAATGAGCAGTTCTTC
>-|-|TRBJ1-4|TRBV3-1
CASSQAGMSEKLFF
TGTGCCAGCAGCCAAGCGGGGATGAGCGAAAAACTGTTTTTT
>TRBD1|many|TRBJ2-1|TRBV11-1
CASSLGDRVAYNEQFF
TGTGCCAGCAGCTTAGGGGACAGGGTGGCCTACAATGAGCAGTTCTTC
>-|few|TRBJ2-1|TRBV11-2
CASSLDLSRGRSNEQFF
TGTGCCAGCAGCTTAGACCTCTCCAGGGGCCGATCGAATGAGCAGTTCTTC
>-|-|TRBJ1-6|TRBV7-2
CASSPDGNSPLHF
TGTGCCAGCAGCCCCGACGGTAATTCACCCCTCCACTTT
>TRBD2|many|TRBJ2-1|TRBV5-1
CASSLLSGGAPYEQFF
TGCGCCAGCAGCTTGCTTAGCGGGGGGGCCCCCTATGAGCAGTTCTTC
>-|many|TRBJ2-5|TRBV12-3/TRBV12-4
CASSLGQLRGTQYF
TGTGCCAGCAGCCTTGGACAGCTCCGGGGGACCCAGTACTTC
>-|many|TRBJ2-4|TRBV12-3/TRBV12-4
CASETRDGSKNIQYF
TGTGCCAGCGAAACCCGGGATGGCAGCAAAAACATTCAGTACTTC
>TRBD2|many|TRBJ2-2|TRBV7-3
CASSLTLAGGSGELFF
TGTGCCAGCAGCTTGACACTAGCGGGGGGCTCCGGGGAGCTGTTTTTT
>-|many|TRBJ1-5|TRBV12-3/TRBV12-4
CASSFGAGLNQPQHF
-
>TRBD1|many|TRBJ2-1|TRBV9
CASSVGGQGAYNEQFF
TGTGCCAGCAGCGTAGGAGGTCAGGGGGCCTACAATGAGCAGTTCTTC
>TRBD2|many|TRBJ2-1|TRBV24-1
CATSDYLQGLAGYNEQFF
TGTGCCACCAGTGACTACTTACAGGGCCTAGCGGGGTACAATGAGCAGTTCTTC
>TRBD2|-|TRBJ2-1|TRBV5-1
CASSAGTSGGSEQFF
TGCGCCAGCAGCGCAGGGACTAGCGGGGGATCCGAGCAGTTCTTC
>-|-|TRBJ1-4|TRBV2
CASSERADTNEKLFF
TGTGCCAGCAGTGAACGGGCGGATACTAATGAAAAACTGTTTTTT
>-|-|TRBJ1-5|TRBV2
CASSEANQPQHF
TGTGCCAGCAGTGAAGCTAATCAGCCCCAGCATTTT
>TRBD1|once|TRBJ2-3|TRBV3-1
CALRPIWAGGFSTDTQYF
TGTGCCCTCAGACCTATTTGGGCAGGGGGATTTAGCACAGATACGCAGTATTTT
>TRBD1|many|TRBJ2-5|TRBV5-1
CASSRDSEETQYF
TGCGCCAGCAGCCGGGACAGTGAGGAGACCCAGTACTTC
>-|-|TRBJ1-2|TRBV5-1
CASSPQGGPGYTF
TGCGCCAGCAGCCCCCAGGGAGGACCTGGCTACACCTTC
>-|few|TRBJ2-7|TRBV10-3
CAISGGTPPYEQYF
TGTGCCATCAGTGGAGGGACCCCGCCCTACGAGCAGTACTTC
>TRBD1|few|TRBJ1-4|TRBV20-1
CSAQTGGEKLFF
TGCAGCGCCCAGACAGGGGGAGAAAAACTGTTTTTT
>TRBD1|few|TRBJ2-3|TRBV29-1
CSVPGQGADTQYF
TGCAGCGTTCCGGGACAGGGCGCAGATACGCAGTATTTT
>-|many|TRBJ2-3|TRBV20-1
CSATLDSSSTDTQYF
TGCAGTGCTACCTTGGACAGCTCTAGCACAGATACGCAGTATTTT
>-|few|TRBJ2-7|TRBV5-1
CASSLVENYEQYF
TGCGCCAGCAGCTTGGTTGAGAACTACGAGCAGTACTTC
>-|many|TRBJ2-7|TRBV12-3/TRBV12-4
CASSRTGLEQYF
TGTGCCAGCAGTCGGACCGGATTAGAGCAGTACTTC
>TRBD1|-|TRBJ1-1|TRBV9
CASSPQGTWDTEAFF
TGTGCCAGCAGCCCACAGGGGACTTGGGACACTGAAGCTTTCTTT
>TRBD1|few|TRBJ1-1|TRBV7-3
CASSQGGYNTEAFF
TGTGCCAGCAGCCAGGGGGGGTATAATACTGAAGCTTTCTTT
>-|many|TRBJ2-5|TRBV7-6
CASSLRVLLGDETQYF
TGTGCCAGCAGCCTGAGGGTTCTTCTCGGGGATGAGACCCAGTACTTC
>TRBD1|-|TRBJ1-5|TRBV30
CAWSRLRTGGQPQHF
TGTGCCTGGAGTCGACTTAGGACAGGGGGACAGCCCCAGCATTTT
>TRBD1|-|TRBJ2-1|TRBV20-1
CSAKPETGGNEQFF
TGCAGTGCTAAGCCCGAGACAGGGGGCAATGAGCAGTTCTTC
>-|-|TRBJ2-1|TRBV7-2
CASSSETGALRQFF
TGTGCCAGCAGCAGCGAGACGGGGGCTCTACGGCAGTTCTTC
>TRBD1|few|TRBJ2-2|TRBV3-1
CASSPTGQGSGGELFF
TGTGCCAGCAGCCCCACGGGACAGGGCTCAGGCGGGGAGCTGTTTTTT
>-|-|TRBJ1-5|TRBV15
CATSRNTGLNQPQHF
TGTGCCACCAGCAGAAATACAGGGCTGAATCAGCCCCAGCATTTT
>-|many|TRBJ1-6|TRBV20-1
CSARDLEQSSYNSPLHF
TGCAGTGCTAGAGACTTGGAACAGAGCTCCTATAATTCACCCCTCCACTTT
>TRBD1|-|TRBJ1-6|TRBV7-9
CASSLVGGTGKGSPLHF
TGTGCCAGCAGCTTAGTAGGGGGCACAGGGAAAGGATCACCCCTCCACTTT
>-|-|TRBJ1-1|TRBV20-1
CSARDPQGGAFF
TGCAGTGCTAGAGATCCGCAGGGAGGAGCTTTCTTT